The 16 T cell receptor beta chains below come from one sample, sequenced in a study of shared clonotypes between healthy human individuals (TCRdb year 2020). Library preparation was by the immunoSEQ multiplex PCR assay. As stored in TCRdb, this immuneACCESS dataset retains in-frame rearrangements with V and J assigned. A fraction of the clones does not appear; measured against another copy, unresolved V genes explain less than half of the discrepancy, and the remainder lacks a known reason. For this sample the table gives about 1 million clones, of which around 75% were detected only once. Over 1.3% of the sample rests with the top ten. The sequencing input was memory CD4+ T cells sorted from blood. The cell subset or site tag for this specimen amounts to: CD45RA-negative fraction. These receptors were taken from a man younger than 35 in good health.

The CDR3 region has the DNA TGTGCCAGCAGCCAAGATAAGGGTACCTCTGGGGCCAACGTCCTGACTTTC. This gives the protein CASSQDKGTSGANVLTF. The chain joins TRBV14 to TRBJ2-6; the D is unclear. From germline, CDR1 is SGHDN and CDR2 FVKESK. The CDR3 spans 17 residues. Trimming took 0 bases from V and 0 from J, leaving 9 bases between them.

This clone has more than one count but fewer than ten. Other DNA variants within this sample encode the same CDR3. The chain couples TRBV5-1 to TRBJ2-7; 8 bases map to TRBD1. The germline gives CDR1 SGHRS, CDR2 YFSETQ. The CDR3 covers 13 residues. Unmatched junction bases numbered 5, after V lost 4 bases and J lost 5 bases. In DNA, the CDR3 is TGCGCCAGCAGCCCATGGACAGGGAACGAGCAGTACTTC. It codes for CASSPWTGNEQYF.

This clone occurred once. The chain's CDR3 is CASSGQGVGVGDEQYF. The DNA of the CDR3 is TGTGCCAGCAGTGGACAGGGGGTAGGGGTCGGCGACGAGCAGTACTTC. The J gene is TRBJ2-7, the V gene TRBV6-1; the match to TRBD1 covers 9 bases. The CDR3 runs 16 residues. V was pared by 4 bases and J by 5 bases, with 12 bases of the junction left unmatched. Germline CDR1 MNHNS, CDR2 SASEGT.

The chain uses TRBV29-1 and TRBJ1-5; TRBD1 is a possible D gene (6 bases). The CDR3 is made up of 13 amino acids. Per the germline V gene, CDR1 is SQVTM and CDR2 is ANQGSEA. The V end lost 6 bases, the J end lost 3 bases, and 12 bases lay between the germline ends. The CDR3 reads CSVGQTLNQPQHF. The CDR3 region has the DNA TGCAGCGTCGGACAGACTCTCAATCAGCCCCAGCATTTT.

The genes are TRBV5-1 and TRBJ2-5; no reliable D call. The ends were cut back, 5 bases at V and 5 bases at J, with 10 bases in the middle. CDR3 length: 12 residues. Germline CDR1 is SGHRS and CDR2 is YFSETQ. In nucleotides, the CDR3 is TGCGCCAGCAGACCCACTGGGGAGACCCAGTACTTC. This sequence encodes CASRPTGETQYF.

The chain carries TRBV28 and TRBJ2-3; D is unclear. Germline assignment: CDR1 MDHEN and CDR2 SYDVKM. The CDR3 length is 15 residues. Trimming removed 3 bases from V and 1 base from J, with 11 bases in between. The CDR3 DNA follows: TGTGCCAGCAGTTTTACGGGCCAGGGCACAGATACGCAGTATTTT. Its protein product is CASSFTGQGTDTQYF.

About this clone itself: One end of the junction varies from germline; a read error may be responsible. The chain employs TRBV7-7 and TRBJ2-1; TRBD2 matches 13 bases. The CDR3 has 16 residues. CDR1 is SSHAT, CDR2 FNYEAQ, per germline (reference sequence). The CDR3 spells CASSFGLAGANNEQFF. The CDR3 nucleotides read TGTGCTAGCAGCTTTGGACTAGCGGGGGCCAACAATGAGCAGTTCTTC.

The rearrangement joins TRBV7-2 to TRBJ1-2; TRBD1 agrees at 8 bases. Germline V gene sequence: CDR1 SGHTA, CDR2 FQGNSA. The CDR3 loop spans 16 amino acids. V lost 5 bases and J lost 0; bases outside the gene matches: 8. The CDR3 region has the DNA TGTGCCAGCAGCCCTATGGGACAGGCCGCTAACTATGGCTACACCTTC. Amino acid sequence: CASSPMGQAANYGYTF.

The chain combines TRBV5-5 with TRBJ2-6; tentative D call: TRBD2 (6 bases). There are 17 residues in the CDR3. V was pared by 4 bases and J by 1 base, with 15 bases between. Per the germline V gene, CDR1 is SGHKS and CDR2 is YYEKEE (reference sequence). CDR3 sequence: CASSLYRGRSGANVLTF. The CDR3 coding sequence is TGTGCCAGCAGCCTTTACAGAGGGAGGTCTGGGGCCAACGTCCTGACTTTC.

Here the CDR3 DNA reads TGTGCCAGCAGTTTGTCCCCAGATTACAATGAGCAGTTCTTC. Protein sequence: CASSLSPDYNEQFF. The chain recombines TRBV28 with TRBJ2-1; no clear D gene. With 3 bases removed from V and 4 bases from J, the gap between germline ends came to 10 bases. Germline CDR1 reads MDHEN; CDR2 reads SYDVKM. The CDR3 extends over 14 amino acids.

The sample holds one count of this clone. This rearrangement joins TRBV5-1 to TRBJ1-1; D call uncertain. CDR3 length: 15 amino acids. CDR1 is SGHRS, CDR2 YFSETQ, per germline. The V end lost 0 bases, the J end lost 1 base, and 10 bases lay between the germline ends. The CDR3 DNA reads TGCGCCAGCAGCTTGGACGGGCAGAAGAACACTGAAGCTTTCTTT. The encoded protein is CASSLDGQKNTEAFF. The variable domain in full, completed from reference TRBV5-1 and TRBJ1-1, reads KAGVTQTPRYLIKTRGQQVTLSCSPISGHRSVSWYQQTPGQGLQFLFEYFSETQRNKGNFPGRFSGRQFSNSRSEMNVSTLELGDSALYLCASSLDGQKNTEAFFGQGTRLTVV.

Worth noting for this clone: It may be a read error: a sequence one base away is much more abundant. This chain connects TRBV25-1 to TRBJ2-7; D is unresolved. Trimming took off 5 bases at V and 0 bases at J, with 2 bases between the two ends. The length of the CDR3 is 11 residues. The germline V gene encodes CDR1 MGHDK and CDR2 SYGVNS. DNA for the CDR3: TGTGCCAGCAGTCACTCCTACGAGCAGTACTTC. Its protein is CASSHSYEQYF.

The chain carries TRBV7-2 and TRBJ1-1; 7 bases map to TRBD1. Per germline, CDR1 SGHTA and CDR2 FQGNSA. The CDR3 loop spans 15 amino acids. J lost 3 bases, V lost 3 bases, and 7 bases had no gene match. This CDR3 reads CASSFRGPSDTEAFF. CDR3 nucleotide sequence: TGTGCCAGCAGCTTTAGGGGGCCTTCGGACACTGAAGCTTTCTTT.

V is TRBV7-6 and J is TRBJ2-7; D may be TRBD1 (6 bases). CDR3 length: 11 amino acids. Trimming pared 4 bases from V and 8 bases from J, leaving 9 bases between. The germline CDR1 and CDR2 sequences are SGHVS and FNYEAQ. This CDR3 reads CASSSGQKQYF. In DNA, the CDR3 is TGTGCCAGCAGCTCCGGACAGAAGCAGTACTTC.

V gene TRBV7-2 combines with J gene TRBJ2-3, with TRBD2 matching over 8 bases. The V gene's germline CDR1 is SGHTA and CDR2 FQGNSA. The CDR3 is 15 amino acids. V trimming: 6 bases; J trimming: 0 bases; junction bases outside the gene matches: 5. CDR3 residues: CASRLAASSTDTQYF. In DNA, the CDR3 is TGTGCCAGCAGACTAGCGGCATCTAGCACAGATACGCAGTATTTT.

This chain connects TRBV18 to TRBJ1-1; 7 bases fit TRBD1. The CDR3 is 14 amino acids. The ends lost 6 bases at V and 1 base at J; junction bases unmatched: 5. Germline CDR1 KGHSH, CDR2 LQKENI. In DNA form, the CDR3 reads TGTGCCAGCTCCGGAGGGGGCCGGAACACTGAAGCTTTCTTT. Residues: CASSGGGRNTEAFF.